Shown below are 21 T cell receptor beta chains from a single sample sequenced in a study of blood T cell repertoires in COVID-19. Assay used: immunoSEQ multiplex PCR; TCRdb lists only in-frame clones, some missing. The table includes 88,000 or so clones, roughly 90% detected once. Sample: PBMCs or T cells enriched from blood (not recorded which). The receptors originated from a woman aged 45-65 years with acute COVID-19.

CDR3: CAWLLAGPLYQETQYF. CDR3 bases: TGTGCCTGGCTACTAGCGGGACCCTTATACCAAGAGACCCAGTACTTC. The gene calls are TRBV30 and TRBJ2-5; 10 bases are shared with TRBD2. This CDR3 region has 16 residues. The germline CDR1 and CDR2 sequences are GTSNPN and SVGIG (reference sequence). V shed 5 bases and J 0 bases; nucleotides not matched to a gene: 9.

The V gene is TRBV19, the J gene TRBJ2-7, with D unclear. The CDR3 is 14 residues long. Deletions cut 4 bases from V and 1 base from J, with 11 bases between. From germline, CDR1 is LNHDA and CDR2 SQIVND (reference sequence). The CDR3 sequence is CASSRDLSSYEQYF. The CDR3 DNA reads as TGTGCCAGTAGTAGAGACCTTTCTTCCTACGAGCAGTACTTC.

The rearrangement joins TRBV10-1 to TRBJ1-2; D is undetermined. Trimming cost V 6 bases and J 1 base, with 6 bases left between them. CDR3 size: 12 residues. Looked up from germline, CDR1 is WNHNN and CDR2 is SYGVQD (reference sequence). CDR3 nucleotide sequence: TGCGCCAGCAGCCCAGATAACTATGGCTACACCTTC. It translates to CASSPDNYGYTF.

This rearrangement joins TRBV5-1 to TRBJ1-1; D is uncertain. Deletions cut 0 bases from V and 6 bases from J, with 6 bases between. Germline V gene data show CDR1 as SGHRS and CDR2 as YFSETQ. The CDR3 runs 12 residues. The CDR3 region is CASSLVQSEAFF. The CDR3 nucleotides are TGCGCCAGCAGCTTGGTCCAGTCTGAAGCTTTCTTT.

The chain links TRBV2 to TRBJ1-1; no clear D gene. The V and J ends lost 6 bases and 3 bases respectively, with 8 bases between them. Germline V gives CDR1 SNHLY, CDR2 FYNNEI. This CDR3 has 12 residues. CDR3 coding DNA: TGTGCCAGCAGCGGAGAGTACACTGAAGCTTTCTTT. This sequence encodes CASSGEYTEAFF.

This chain joins TRBV24-1 and TRBJ2-7; perhaps TRBD2 as D (5 bases). V lost 2 bases, J lost 2 bases, and 9 bases lay in between. Per germline, CDR1 KGHDR and CDR2 SFDVKD. CDR3 length: 14 residues. The CDR3 region is CATSDSTGTYEQYF. In DNA form, the CDR3 reads TGTGCCACCAGTGATTCGACGGGAACCTACGAGCAGTACTTC.

The chain employs TRBV6-2 or TRBV6-3 and TRBJ2-2; 11 bases map to TRBD2. Germline V lookup: CDR1 MNHEY, CDR2 SVGEGT. Unmatched junction bases numbered 6, after V lost 2 bases and J lost 4 bases. This CDR3 contains 17 residues. CDR3 DNA sequence: TGTGCCAGCAGTTACCGTAGCGGGAGGGGTCTCACCGGGGAGCTGTTTTTT. This translates into CASSYRSGRGLTGELFF.

The J gene is TRBJ2-1, the V gene TRBV5-6; 10 bases line up with TRBD2. The germline V gene encodes CDR1 SGHDT and CDR2 YYEEEE. CDR3 length: 15 residues. V dropped 0 bases and J dropped 8; count of bases not matched to a gene: 5. The CDR3 nucleotides are TGTGCCAGCAGCTTGGTCCTAGCGGGAGTGTATGAGCAGTTCTTC. This codes for CASSLVLAGVYEQFF.

The chain has TRBV7-2 and TRBJ2-7; D may be TRBD2 (6 bases). Germline V lookup: CDR1 SGHTA, CDR2 FQGNSA. Trimming removed 1 base at V and 6 bases at J, with 13 bases between. This CDR3 spans 14 amino acids. CDR3 amino acids: CASSLEGGTGEQYF. The DNA for the CDR3 is TGTGCCAGCAGCTTAGAGGGCGGGACTGGCGAGCAGTACTTC.

The chain employs TRBV5-1 and TRBJ1-2; 10 bases match TRBD1. CDR1 is SGHRS, CDR2 YFSETQ, per germline. CDR3 length equals 15 residues. Germline trimming cut 6 bases from V and 7 bases from J; bases unmatched to any gene: 12. This CDR3 reads CASKIRQGAEGGYTF. Written as DNA, the CDR3 is TGCGCCAGCAAGATCCGACAGGGGGCGGAAGGTGGCTACACCTTC. Supplemented by reference TRBV5-1 and TRBJ1-2, the full variable domain reads KAGVTQTPRYLIKTRGQQVTLSCSPISGHRSVSWYQQTPGQGLQFLFEYFSETQRNKGNFPGRFSGRQFSNSRSEMNVSTLELGDSALYLCASKIRQGAEGGYTFGSGTRLTVV.

V is TRBV15 and J is TRBJ1-5; TRBD1 might be the D (5 bases). This CDR3 is 14 amino acids long. The germline V and J ends were trimmed by 1 base and 6 bases, with 10 bases remaining between them. CDR1 is LNHNV and CDR2 is YYDKDF in the germline V gene (reference sequence). The CDR3 DNA sequence: TGTGCCACCAGCAGAGGGGTAGGGGTTCAGCCCCAGCATTTT. This codes for CATSRGVGVQPQHF.

This clone showed up just once. This chain joins TRBV19 and TRBJ2-1, with 10 nucleotides matching TRBD1. The CDR3 runs 18 residues. V was clipped by 4 bases and J by 4 bases; unmatched bases: 13. Germline-derived CDR1 and CDR2 are LNHDA and SQIVND (reference sequence). Here the CDR3 DNA reads TGTGCCAGTAGTACTTTCCAAGGACAGGGGGTATGGTACAATGAGCAGTTCTTC. It specifies CASSTFQGQGVWYNEQFF.

The rearrangement joins TRBV5-1 to TRBJ2-1; 11 bases fit TRBD1. The CDR3 contains 16 residues. V dropped 4 bases and J dropped 4; count of bases not matched to a gene: 7. Germline-derived CDR1 and CDR2 are SGHRS and YFSETQ. In nucleotides, the CDR3 is TGCGCCAGCAGCGCCTCGGGACAGGGGGTGTACAATGAGCAGTTCTTC. Its translation is CASSASGQGVYNEQFF.

This clone has more than one count but fewer than ten. The V call is TRBV19, the J call TRBJ1-1, with D uncertain. The germline gives CDR1 LNHDA, CDR2 SQIVND (reference sequence). This CDR3 is built from 16 residues. V shed 6 bases and J shed 7 bases, with 24 bases lying between them. CDR3 in DNA: TGTGCCAGTAGGAACGCTGTCTCACAGATGAATAGTGAAGCTTTCTTT. It specifies CASRNAVSQMNSEAFF. The complete variable domain, with remaining parts taken from reference TRBV19 and TRBJ1-1, reads DGGITQSPKYLFRKEGQNVTLSCEQNLNHDAMYWYRQDPGQGLRLIYYSQIVNDFQKGDIAEGYSVSREKKESFPLTVTSAQKNPTAFYLCASRNAVSQMNSEAFFGQGTRLTVV.

This chain connects TRBV3-1 (or the pseudogene TRBV3-2) to TRBJ2-1; 11 nucleotides line up with TRBD1. The germline gives CDR1 LGHDT, CDR2 YNNKEL (reference sequence). The length of the CDR3 is 15 residues. V lost 4 bases to trimming and J lost 7 bases; unmatched junction nucleotides: 6. The CDR3 reads CASSLGQGAGNEQFF. CDR3 bases: TGTGCCAGCAGCCTCGGACAGGGGGCTGGGAATGAGCAGTTCTTC.

Here the CDR3 reads CASSSWPGGDSPLHF. CDR3 in DNA: TGTGCCAGCAGCTCCTGGCCAGGAGGGGATTCACCCCTCCACTTT. The rearrangement joins TRBV7-9 to TRBJ1-6, with D possibly matching TRBD1 (5 bases). Germline V gives CDR1 SEHNR, CDR2 FQNEAQ (reference sequence). Trimming shortened V by 4 bases and J by 8 bases, and 15 bases separated the two germline ends. This CDR3 spans 15 amino acids. Combining the CDR3 with reference TRBV7-9 and TRBJ1-6 gives the whole variable domain DTGVSQNPRHKITKRGQNVTFRCDPISEHNRLYWYRQTLGQGPEFLTYFQNEAQLEKSRLLSDRFSAERPKGSFSTLEIQRTEQGDSAMYLCASSSWPGGDSPLHFGNGTRLTVT.

The V call is TRBV28, the J call TRBJ1-2; 7 positions match TRBD1. CDR3 length: 14 residues. CDR1 and CDR2 from the germline V gene are MDHEN and SYDVKM. The junction had 1 base not matched to a gene; V was cut back by 2 bases and J by 1 base. This CDR3 is CASSLPGGNYGYTF. The CDR3, as DNA: TGTGCCAGCAGTTTACCAGGGGGTAACTATGGCTACACCTTC.

This sequence joins TRBV7-2 and TRBJ1-1; possible D gene TRBD1, 6 bases. Per the germline V gene, CDR1 is SGHTA and CDR2 is FQGNSA. The CDR3 runs 15 residues. V lost 4 bases to trimming and J lost 5 bases, with 17 bases between them. In nucleotides, the CDR3 is TGTGCCAGCAGCTCGCTAACAGGGAGAGGGACTGAAGCTTTCTTT. Translation: CASSSLTGRGTEAFF.

V and J are TRBV28 and TRBJ1-1; 7 bases are shared with TRBD1. The junction had 6 bases not matched to a gene; V was cut back by 1 base and J by 1 base. The length of the CDR3 is 16 residues. The V gene's germline CDR1 is MDHEN and CDR2 SYDVKM. In DNA, the CDR3 is TGTGCCAGCAGTTTATTAGGGACAGCATCGAACACTGAAGCTTTCTTT. Translated, it gives CASSLLGTASNTEAFF.

This chain links TRBV10-3 with TRBJ1-1, with 9 nucleotides matching TRBD1. Trimming removed 6 bases from V and 3 bases from J; junction bases left unmatched: 8. This CDR3 comprises 15 residues. CDR1 and CDR2 (germline): ENHRY, SYGVKD. The CDR3 nucleotides are TGTGCCATCAGAAAACAGGGGGCCGAGGACACTGAAGCTTTCTTT. Translating it yields CAIRKQGAEDTEAFF.

The chain employs TRBV30 and TRBJ2-1; 7 bases fit TRBD2. The CDR3 loop spans 15 amino acids. Looked up from germline, CDR1 is GTSNPN and CDR2 is SVGIG (reference sequence). Germline trimming cut 5 bases from V and 0 bases from J; bases unmatched to any gene: 7. In DNA, the CDR3 is TGTGCCTGGTCCAGCGGGGTAAGCTCCTACAATGAGCAGTTCTTC. Translating gives CAWSSGVSSYNEQFF.